The present T cell receptor beta chain was sequenced within a study of neurological immune-mediated disorders. TCRdb called the 5' RACE reads again in MiXCR, with one record for every CDR3 protein. The data hold just over 95,000 distinct CDR3 sequences, with 3% to 4% observed a single time. CDR3 length equals 14 residues. Trimming left V 1 base short and J 6 bases short, with 9 bases between. CDR1 and CDR2 (germline): SGHAT, FQNNGV. This clonotype was detected only a few times. The receptor's source is a woman aged 18-30 years with multiple sclerosis. V is TRBV11-2 and J is TRBJ2-2; D not resolved. The sequencing sample was made of PBMCs. CDR3 region: CASSLGARSGELFF. As DNA, the CDR3 is TGTGCCAGCAGCTTAGGGGCCCGATCCGGGGAGCTGTTTTTT.